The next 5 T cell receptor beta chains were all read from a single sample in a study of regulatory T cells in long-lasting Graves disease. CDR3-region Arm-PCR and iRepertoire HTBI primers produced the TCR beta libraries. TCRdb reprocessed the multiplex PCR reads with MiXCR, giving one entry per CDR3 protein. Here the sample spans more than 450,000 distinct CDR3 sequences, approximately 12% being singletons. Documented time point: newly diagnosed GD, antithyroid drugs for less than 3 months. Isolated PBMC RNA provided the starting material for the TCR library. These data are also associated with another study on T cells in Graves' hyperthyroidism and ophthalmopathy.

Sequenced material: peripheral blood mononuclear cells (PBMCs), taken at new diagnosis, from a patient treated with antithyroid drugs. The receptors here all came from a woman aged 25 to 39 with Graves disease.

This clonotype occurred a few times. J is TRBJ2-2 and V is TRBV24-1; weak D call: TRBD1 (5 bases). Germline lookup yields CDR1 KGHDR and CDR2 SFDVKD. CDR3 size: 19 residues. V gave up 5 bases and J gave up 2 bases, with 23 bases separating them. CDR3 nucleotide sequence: TGTGCCACCAGTGGCGCGGCCCCCGACAGCCGCTATAACACCGGGGAGCTGTTTTTT. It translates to CATSGAAPDSRYNTGELFF.

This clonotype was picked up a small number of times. The CDR3 reads CASSSTGLRSYEQYF. As DNA, the CDR3 is TGTGCCAGCAGCTCAACGGGACTCCGCTCCTACGAGCAGTACTTC. The chain joins TRBV6-1 to TRBJ2-7; possible D gene TRBD2, 6 bases. Trimming removed 6 bases at V and 0 bases at J, with 15 bases between. CDR1 MNHNS and CDR2 SASEGT come from the germline V gene. The CDR3 covers 15 residues.

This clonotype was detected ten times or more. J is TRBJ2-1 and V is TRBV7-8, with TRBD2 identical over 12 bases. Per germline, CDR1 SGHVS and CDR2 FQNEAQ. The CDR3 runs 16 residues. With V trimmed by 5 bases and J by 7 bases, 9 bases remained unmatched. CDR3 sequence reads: CASSPWLAGGPNEQFF. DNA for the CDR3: TGTGCCAGCAGCCCCTGGCTAGCGGGAGGGCCGAATGAGCAGTTCTTC.

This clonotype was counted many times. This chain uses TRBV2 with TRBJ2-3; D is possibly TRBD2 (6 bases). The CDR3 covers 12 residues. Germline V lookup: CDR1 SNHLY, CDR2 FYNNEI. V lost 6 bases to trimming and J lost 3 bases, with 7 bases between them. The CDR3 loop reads CASRGGTDTQYF. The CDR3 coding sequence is TGTGCCAGCAGGGGGGGTACAGATACGCAGTATTTT.

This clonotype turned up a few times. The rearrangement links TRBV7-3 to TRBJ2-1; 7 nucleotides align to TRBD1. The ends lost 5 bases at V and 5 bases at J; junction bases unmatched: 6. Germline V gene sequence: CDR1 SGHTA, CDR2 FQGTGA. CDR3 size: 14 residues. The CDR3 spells CASSPGQPNNEQFF. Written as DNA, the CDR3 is TGTGCCAGCAGCCCGGGACAGCCTAACAATGAGCAGTTCTTC. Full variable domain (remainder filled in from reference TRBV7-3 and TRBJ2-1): GAGVSQTPSNKVTEKGKYVELRCDPISGHTALYWYRQSLGQGPEFLIYFQGTGAADDSGLPNDRFFAVRPEGSVSTLKIQRTERGDSAVYLCASSPGQPNNEQFFGPGTRLTVL.